These 27 T cell receptor beta chains were all obtained from the same sample, sequenced in a study of spatial heterogeneity in lung cancer. TCRdb itself ran the 5' RACE reads through MiXCR, one entry per CDR3 protein. Of 25,000 or so distinct CDR3 sequences detected, around 13% appear once; the ten largest clones hold around 23%. Time point in this sample: sample taken at primary tumor resection. The authors sequenced whole RNA from tumor, nontumor lung or frozen PBMC without sorting. This sample comprised PBMCs, obtained at surgery. The receptors derive from a female donor with early-stage non-small cell lung cancer.

This clonotype was found a few times. This chain links TRBV14 with TRBJ2-3; the match to TRBD2 covers 8 bases. The CDR3 spans 18 residues. The trim removed 0 bases at V and 5 bases at J, leaving 13 bases unmatched. Germline assignment: CDR1 SGHDN and CDR2 FVKESK. The CDR3 region is CASSQDIGAGARIDTQYF. The CDR3 DNA is TGTGCCAGCAGCCAAGACATCGGAGCGGGGGCGAGGATAGATACGCAGTATTTT.

Many counts were recorded for this clonotype. This chain links TRBV7-2 with TRBJ2-2; TRBD1 agrees at 8 bases. This CDR3 is 15 amino acids long. The germline V gene encodes CDR1 SGHTA and CDR2 FQGNSA. J gave up 3 bases and V 5 bases, and 5 bases lay outside the gene matches. CDR3 protein: CASSPRTGHTGELFF. Here the CDR3 DNA reads TGTGCCAGCAGCCCGCGGACAGGGCACACCGGGGAGCTGTTTTTT.

The genes are TRBV7-2 and TRBJ2-3; maybe TRBD2 (6 bases). The V and J ends lost 2 bases and 6 bases respectively, with 12 bases between them. This CDR3 contains 14 residues. Germline loops: CDR1 SGHTA, CDR2 FQGNSA. The CDR3 sequence: CASSLRLVPDTQYF. In nucleotides, the CDR3 is TGTGCCAGCAGCTTAAGACTAGTCCCCGATACGCAGTATTTT.

This clonotype was picked up many times. CDR3 nucleotide sequence: TGTGCCAGCTCCCCCACCGACAGGGCGCTCCCTAGCTACACCTTC. The encoded protein is CASSPTDRALPSYTF. The chain joins TRBV18 to TRBJ1-2, with 7 bases lining up with TRBD1. The V gene's germline CDR1 is KGHSH and CDR2 LQKENI. The J segment lost 9 bases and the V segment lost 6 bases, leaving 16 bases of the junction unmatched. The CDR3 has 15 residues. Looking up the rest from reference TRBV18 and TRBJ1-2 gives the full variable domain: NAGVMQNPRHLVRRRGQEARLRCSPMKGHSHVYWYRQLPEEGLKFMVYLQKENIIDESGMPKERFSAEFPKEGPSILRIQQVVRGDSAAYFCASSPTDRALPSYTFGSGTRLTVV.

This clonotype was seen repeatedly, ten times or more. The gene calls are TRBV21-1 and TRBJ2-3. TRBV21-1 is marked as a pseudogene. This CDR3 region has 14 residues. CDR3 sequence: CASSKVQGPDTQYF. The CDR3, as DNA: TGTGCCAGCAGCAAAGTGCAGGGTCCAGATACGCAGTATTTT.

This clonotype was seen many times. The V and J genes are TRBV28 and TRBJ1-4; tentative D call: TRBD1 (6 bases). Germline assignment: CDR1 MDHEN and CDR2 SYDVKM. The V end was cut by 6 bases, the J end by 3 bases, with 11 bases between. The CDR3 is 14 amino acids. The DNA for the CDR3 is TGTGCCAGCAGACCAGGACAGTCTAATGAAAAACTGTTTTTT. It codes for CASRPGQSNEKLFF.

This clonotype has more than one count but fewer than ten. This could be a read error, since a much larger clone is one nucleotide away. V is TRBV7-3 and J is TRBJ2-2; no reliable D call. CDR3 size: 13 residues. The V gene lost 2 bases and the J gene lost 6 bases, with 7 bases spanning the gap. CDR1 is SGHTA, CDR2 FQGTGA, per germline. The CDR3 protein is CASSLAVAGELFF. The CDR3 DNA follows: TGTGCCAGCAGCTTAGCGGTGGCCGGGGAGCTGTTTTTT.

The chain couples TRBV28 to TRBJ2-4; D might be TRBD1 (6 bases). The CDR3 is made up of 13 amino acids. CDR1 and CDR2 from the germline V gene are MDHEN and SYDVKM. V shed 7 bases and J shed 7 bases, with 14 bases lying between them. The CDR3 DNA reads TGTGCCAGCATCTCGAGGACAGCCAACATTCAGTACTTC. As protein: CASISRTANIQYF.

This clonotype was observed many times. The V call is TRBV2, the J call TRBJ1-1, with a tentative D call TRBD1 (6 bases). Trimming took off 7 bases at V and 1 base at J, with 10 bases between the two ends. CDR1 SNHLY and CDR2 FYNNEI come from the germline V gene. There are 13 residues in the CDR3. Here the CDR3 DNA reads TGTGCCAGCAAGACACAGGGGAACACTGAAGCTTTCTTT. It codes for CASKTQGNTEAFF.

This chain connects TRBV30 to TRBJ2-6; tentatively, D is TRBD2 (5 bases). Germline values: CDR1 GTSNPN, CDR2 SVGIG (reference sequence). With 1 base removed from V and 0 bases from J, the gap between germline ends came to 10 bases. This CDR3 has 16 amino acids. This CDR3 reads CAWSARDNSGANVLTF. As DNA, the CDR3 is TGTGCCTGGAGTGCTCGGGATAACTCTGGGGCCAACGTCCTGACTTTC. Drawing the rest from reference TRBV30 and TRBJ2-6, the complete variable domain is SQTIHQWPATLVQPVGSPLSLECTVEGTSNPNLYWYRQAAGRGLQLLFYSVGIGQISSEVPQNLSASRPQDRQFILSSKKLLLSDSGFYLCAWSARDNSGANVLTFGAGSRLTVL.

At least ten counts were recorded for this clonotype. The chain combines TRBV24-1 with TRBJ2-1; 11 nucleotides line up with TRBD1. J lost 7 bases, V lost 1 base, and 5 bases had no gene match. Germline lookup yields CDR1 KGHDR and CDR2 SFDVKD. This CDR3 has 16 residues. The CDR3 sequence is CATSDFRGQGGNEQFF. The CDR3 DNA reads as TGTGCCACCAGTGATTTCCGGGGACAGGGGGGGAATGAGCAGTTCTTC.

This clonotype has at least ten counts. This chain links TRBV20-1 with TRBJ1-2; no definite D call. The V end was cut by 2 bases, the J end by 8 bases, with 21 bases between. CDR1 and CDR2 (germline): DFQATT, SNEGSKA (reference sequence). The CDR3 length is 15 residues. The CDR3 DNA reads TGCAGTGCTAGAAGGCCTAGCACCGACATGGGGGGCTACACCTTC. Translated: CSARRPSTDMGGYTF.

In its sample, this clonotype is medium-sized. The chain is built from TRBV29-1 and TRBJ2-7, with TRBD1 matching 7 bases. CDR1 is SQVTM, CDR2 ANQGSEA, per germline. This CDR3 is 12 amino acids long. The chain's CDR3 is CSVRDSKYGQYV. The CDR3 DNA is TGCAGCGTTCGGGACAGCAAGTACGGGCAGTACGTC.

The chain combines TRBV14 with TRBJ2-6; D call uncertain. The CDR3 consists of 16 residues. Germline CDR1 and CDR2: SGHDN and FVKESK. Trimming cost V 4 bases and J 0 bases, with 10 bases left between them. This chain's CDR3 is CASSLGGISGANVLTF. The DNA of the CDR3 is TGTGCCAGCAGCCTTGGCGGAATCTCTGGGGCCAACGTCCTGACTTTC.

This clonotype was counted at least ten times. V gene TRBV4-2 combines with J gene TRBJ2-1; TRBD2 matches 7 bases. The CDR3 sequence is 16 residues long. CDR1 and CDR2 (germline): LGHNA, YNFKEQ. J gave up 7 bases and V 0 bases, and 9 bases lay outside the gene matches. The CDR3 spells CASSQDQGGSLNEQFF. The CDR3 DNA follows: TGTGCCAGCAGCCAAGATCAAGGCGGGAGTCTAAATGAGCAGTTCTTC.

J is TRBJ1-1 and V is TRBV14, with 10 nucleotides matching TRBD1. The germline CDR1 and CDR2 sequences are SGHDN and FVKESK. The CDR3 extends over 14 amino acids. V trimming: 5 bases; J trimming: 4 bases; junction bases outside the gene matches: 4. In nucleotides, the CDR3 is TGTGCCAGCAGCTTCCGGGACAGGGGCACTGAAGCTTTCTTT. Protein product: CASSFRDRGTEAFF.

This clonotype was seen ten or more times. The V gene is TRBV27, the J gene TRBJ2-3, with a possible D match to TRBD2 (6 bases). Trimming shortened V by 10 bases and J by 2 bases, and 13 bases separated the two germline ends. CDR1 and CDR2 (germline): MNHEY, SMNVEV (reference sequence). There are 13 residues in the CDR3. The CDR3 region is CATKGRHTDTQYF. CDR3 nucleotides: TGTGCCACAAAAGGGAGGCACACAGATACGCAGTATTTT.

This clonotype was observed a handful of times. J is TRBJ2-2 and V is TRBV20-1, with D possibly being TRBD2 (5 bases). V lost 5 bases and J lost 8, with 18 bases in between. The CDR3 has 14 residues. The V gene's germline CDR1 is DFQATT and CDR2 SNEGSKA (reference sequence). In nucleotides, the CDR3 is TGCAGTGCTGTGGACTCTGGGCGCGGAGGGGAGCTGTTTTTT. Amino acid sequence: CSAVDSGRGGELFF.

This clonotype was counted many times. The chain uses TRBV4-3 and TRBJ1-5; D is undetermined. V lost 0 bases and J lost 4, with 10 bases in between. This CDR3 contains 15 residues. Germline values: CDR1 LGHNA, CDR2 YSLEER. The DNA for the CDR3 is TGCGCCAGCAGCCAAGACCTCCTCACTAATCAGCCCCAGCATTTT. This translates into CASSQDLLTNQPQHF.

In its sample, this clonotype was seen many times. The chain recombines TRBV7-2 with TRBJ2-1, with 8 bases matching TRBD2. With V trimmed by 0 bases and J by 4 bases, 2 bases remained unmatched. CDR1 is SGHTA, CDR2 FQGNSA, per germline. CDR3 length equals 15 residues. CDR3 bases: TGTGCCAGCAGCTTAGCTAGCGGGGTGTACAATGAGCAGTTCTTC. This gives the protein CASSLASGVYNEQFF. Full variable domain (outside the CDR3, taken from reference TRBV7-2 and TRBJ2-1): GAGVSQSPSNKVTEKGKDVELRCDPISGHTALYWYRQSLGQGLEFLIYFQGNSAPDKSGLPSDRFSAERTGGSVSTLTIQRTQQEDSAVYLCASSLASGVYNEQFFGPGTRLTVL.

The sample holds many counts of this clonotype. The V call is TRBV29-1, the J call TRBJ2-5, with a tentative D call TRBD1 (6 bases). V was pared by 7 bases and J by 2 bases, with 14 bases between. Germline CDR1 is SQVTM and CDR2 is ANQGSEA. The CDR3 contains 13 residues. In DNA form, the CDR3 reads TGCAGCGCTCCGACAGGTCGGCAAGAGACCCAGTACTTC. Translated: CSAPTGRQETQYF.

This clonotype was seen at least ten times. This rearrangement joins TRBV6-2 or TRBV6-3 to TRBJ2-1; 12 bases align to TRBD2. CDR3 size: 16 residues. V was pared by 4 bases and J by 6 bases, with 7 bases of the junction left unmatched. CDR1 is MNHEY, CDR2 SVGEGT, per germline. The CDR3 DNA follows: TGTGCCAGCAGTTCCCGGCTAGCGGGGGGGCCCAATGAGCAGTTCTTC. Translating gives CASSSRLAGGPNEQFF.

The rearrangement uses TRBV7-2 and TRBJ1-5; TRBD1 matches at 9 bases. Trimming took 4 bases from V and 2 from J; bases not matched to a gene: 3. The CDR3 is made up of 15 amino acids. CDR1 and CDR2 (germline): SGHTA, FQGNSA. This chain's CDR3 is CASSSRTGGNQPQHF. Written as DNA, the CDR3 is TGTGCCAGCAGCTCTAGGACAGGGGGCAATCAGCCCCAGCATTTT.

This clonotype occurred many times. The chain links TRBV10-3 to TRBJ2-3, with D possibly being TRBD2 (5 bases). The CDR3 is 13 residues long. V lost 1 base and J 6 bases, leaving 8 bases between the germline ends. In germline, CDR1 is ENHRY, CDR2 SYGVKD. The CDR3 nucleotides read TGTGCCATCAGTGAGTTGCGGGCTGATACGCAGTATTTT. Encoded protein: CAISELRADTQYF.

This clonotype appeared many times. The rearrangement links TRBV7-2 to TRBJ2-2; no firm D call. This CDR3 region has 16 residues. Trimming took off 2 bases at V and 0 bases at J, with 10 bases between the two ends. The germline V gene encodes CDR1 SGHTA and CDR2 FQGNSA. Written as DNA, the CDR3 is TGTGCCAGCAGCTTAAGTCCCCAGGCGAACACCGGGGAGCTGTTTTTT. It specifies CASSLSPQANTGELFF.

This clonotype has only a few counts. This chain links TRBV29-1 with TRBJ2-7, with TRBD2 identical over 8 bases. V gave up 4 bases and J gave up 5 bases; unmatched junction bases: 4. The germline gives CDR1 SQVTM, CDR2 ANQGSEA. The CDR3 totals 12 residues. The CDR3 loop is CSVASGSHEQYF. The DNA for the CDR3 is TGCAGCGTTGCAAGCGGGAGCCACGAGCAGTACTTC.

This clonotype was seen many times. The V gene is TRBV7-3, the J gene TRBJ2-7; 10 nucleotides align to TRBD2. The CDR3 length is 19 residues. The V gene end was trimmed by 1 base and the J gene end by 1 base; junction bases not matched to a gene: 13. CDR1 SGHTA and CDR2 FQGTGA come from the germline V gene. Here the CDR3 DNA reads TGTGCCAGCAGCTTAAATCCCTCTTTGGAGCGGGAGGGTTCCTACGAGCAGTACTTC. Its translation: CASSLNPSLEREGSYEQYF.